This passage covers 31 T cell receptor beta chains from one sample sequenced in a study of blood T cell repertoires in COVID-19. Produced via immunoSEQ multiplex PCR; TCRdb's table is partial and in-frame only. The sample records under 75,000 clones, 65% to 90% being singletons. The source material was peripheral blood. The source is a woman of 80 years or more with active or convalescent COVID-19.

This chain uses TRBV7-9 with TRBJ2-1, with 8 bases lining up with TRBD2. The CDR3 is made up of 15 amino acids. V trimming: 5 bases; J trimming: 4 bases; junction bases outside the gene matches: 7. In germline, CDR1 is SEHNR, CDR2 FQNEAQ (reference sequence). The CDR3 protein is CASSRSGGPYNEQFF. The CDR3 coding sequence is TGTGCCAGCAGCAGAAGCGGGGGCCCATACAATGAGCAGTTCTTC.

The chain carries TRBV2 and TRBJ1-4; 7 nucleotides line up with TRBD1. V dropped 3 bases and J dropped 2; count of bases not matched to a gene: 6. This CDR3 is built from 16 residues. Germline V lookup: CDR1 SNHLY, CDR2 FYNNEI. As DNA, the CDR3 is TGTGCCAGCAGTGATGACAGGGTCTCGACTAATGAAAAACTGTTTTTT. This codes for CASSDDRVSTNEKLFF.

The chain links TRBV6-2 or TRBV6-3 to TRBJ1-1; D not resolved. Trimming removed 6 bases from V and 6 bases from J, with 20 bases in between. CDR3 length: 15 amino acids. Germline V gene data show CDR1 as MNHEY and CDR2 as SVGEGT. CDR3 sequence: CASSRQALVRSEAFF. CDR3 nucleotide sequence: TGTGCCAGCAGCCGGCAAGCACTAGTACGATCTGAAGCTTTCTTT.

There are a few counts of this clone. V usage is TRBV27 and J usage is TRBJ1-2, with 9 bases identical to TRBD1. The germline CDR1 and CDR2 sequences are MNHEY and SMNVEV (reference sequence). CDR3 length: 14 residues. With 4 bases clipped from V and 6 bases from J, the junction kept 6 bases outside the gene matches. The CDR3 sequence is CASSSDRDRDGYTF. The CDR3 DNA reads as TGTGCCAGCAGTTCGGACCGGGACAGGGATGGCTACACCTTC.

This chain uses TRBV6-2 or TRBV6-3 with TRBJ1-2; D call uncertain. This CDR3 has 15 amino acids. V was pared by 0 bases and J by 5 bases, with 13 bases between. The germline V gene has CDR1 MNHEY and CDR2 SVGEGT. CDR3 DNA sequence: TGTGCCAGCAGTTACTCGATCGGGGAAGGATATGGCTACACCTTC. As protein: CASSYSIGEGYGYTF.

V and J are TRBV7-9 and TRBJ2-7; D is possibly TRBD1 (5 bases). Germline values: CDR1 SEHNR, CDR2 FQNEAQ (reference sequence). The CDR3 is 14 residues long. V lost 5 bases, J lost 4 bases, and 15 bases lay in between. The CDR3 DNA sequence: TGTGCCAGCAGCCAATTTCAGGGTGATTACGAGCAGTACTTC. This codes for CASSQFQGDYEQYF.

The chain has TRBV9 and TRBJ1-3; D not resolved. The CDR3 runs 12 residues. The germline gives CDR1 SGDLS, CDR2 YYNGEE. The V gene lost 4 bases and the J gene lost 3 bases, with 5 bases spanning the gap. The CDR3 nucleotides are TGTGCCAGCAGCCCAGATGGAAACACCATATATTTT. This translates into CASSPDGNTIYF.

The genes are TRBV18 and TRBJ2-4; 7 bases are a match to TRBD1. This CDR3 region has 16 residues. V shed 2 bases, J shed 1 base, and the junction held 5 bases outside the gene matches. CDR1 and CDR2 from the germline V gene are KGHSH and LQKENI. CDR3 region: CASSPLTGQAKNIQYF. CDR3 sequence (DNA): TGTGCCAGCTCACCATTGACAGGGCAGGCCAAAAACATTCAGTACTTC.

CDR3 loop: CASSVEGIRGGTDTQYF. As DNA, the CDR3 is TGTGCCAGCAGCGTAGAGGGAATCAGGGGGGGCACAGATACGCAGTATTTT. This chain uses TRBV9 with TRBJ2-3, with a possible D match to TRBD1 (7 bases). The ends were cut back, 0 bases at V and 1 base at J, with 15 bases in the middle. CDR1 is SGDLS and CDR2 is YYNGEE in the germline V gene. CDR3 size: 17 residues. Combining the CDR3 with reference TRBV9 and TRBJ2-3 gives the whole variable domain DSGVTQTPKHLITATGQRVTLRCSPRSGDLSVYWYQQSLDQGLQFLIQYYNGEERAKGNILERFSAQQFPDLHSELNLSSLELGDSALYFCASSVEGIRGGTDTQYFGPGTRLTVL.

The CDR3 coding sequence is TGTGCCACCAGTGATTACTCCACCGGGACAGGGGGCTTGGAGACCCAGTACTTC. Translation gives CATSDYSTGTGGLETQYF. The chain carries TRBV24-1 and TRBJ2-5, with 12 bases fitting TRBD1. CDR1 and CDR2 from the germline V gene are KGHDR and SFDVKD. The J segment lost 5 bases and the V segment lost 2 bases, leaving 11 bases of the junction unmatched. This CDR3 has 18 residues.

The CDR3 is CASSLTVQTNHEQYF. For the CDR3, the DNA is TGTGCCAGCAGCTTGACCGTACAGACGAACCACGAGCAGTACTTC. The J gene is TRBJ2-7, the V gene TRBV5-5; D is ambiguous. The CDR3 is 15 amino acids. V was shortened by 1 base and J by 5 bases, with 16 bases between the two germline ends. CDR1 and CDR2 from the germline V gene are SGHKS and YYEKEE (reference sequence).

The CDR3 DNA reads as TGTGCCAGCAGTGAACAGGGTTACTCCTATAATTCACCCCTCCACTTT. It encodes CASSEQGYSYNSPLHF. The chain combines TRBV6-1 with TRBJ1-6; the D gene is possibly TRBD1 (5 bases). The V end lost 2 bases, the J end lost 0 bases, and 8 bases lay between the germline ends. This CDR3 is built from 16 residues. The germline V gene encodes CDR1 MNHNS and CDR2 SASEGT.

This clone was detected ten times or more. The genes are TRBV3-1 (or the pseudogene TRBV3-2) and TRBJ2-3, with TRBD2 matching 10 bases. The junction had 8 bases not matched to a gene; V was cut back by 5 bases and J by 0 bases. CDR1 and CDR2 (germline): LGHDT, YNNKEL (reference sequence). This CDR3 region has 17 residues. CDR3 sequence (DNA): TGTGCCAGCAGCGGGGCTAGCGGGGGTACTAGCACAGATACGCAGTATTTT. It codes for CASSGASGGTSTDTQYF.

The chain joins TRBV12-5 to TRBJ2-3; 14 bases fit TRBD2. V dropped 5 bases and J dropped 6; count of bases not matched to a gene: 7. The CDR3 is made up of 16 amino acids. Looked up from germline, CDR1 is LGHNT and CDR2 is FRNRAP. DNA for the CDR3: TGTGCTAGTGGTACAGGGACTAGCGGGGGTTCGGATACGCAGTATTTT. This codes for CASGTGTSGGSDTQYF.

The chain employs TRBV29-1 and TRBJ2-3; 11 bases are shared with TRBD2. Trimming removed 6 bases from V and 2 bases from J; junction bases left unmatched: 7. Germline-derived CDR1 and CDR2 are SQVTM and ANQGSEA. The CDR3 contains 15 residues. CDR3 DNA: TGCAGCGTCGGGACTAGCGGCAGCTACACAGATACGCAGTATTTT. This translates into CSVGTSGSYTDTQYF.

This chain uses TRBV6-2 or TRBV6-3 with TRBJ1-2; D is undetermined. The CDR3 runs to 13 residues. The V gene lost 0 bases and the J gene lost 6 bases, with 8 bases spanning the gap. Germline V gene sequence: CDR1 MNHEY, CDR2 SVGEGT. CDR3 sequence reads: CASSYSVVDGYTF. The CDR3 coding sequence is TGTGCCAGCAGTTACTCGGTAGTCGATGGCTACACCTTC.

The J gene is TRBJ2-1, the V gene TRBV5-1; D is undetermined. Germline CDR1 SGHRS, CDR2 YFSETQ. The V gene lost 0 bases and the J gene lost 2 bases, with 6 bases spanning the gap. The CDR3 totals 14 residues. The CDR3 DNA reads TGCGCCAGCAGCTTGGAACAGCCCTACAATGAGCAGTTCTTC. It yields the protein CASSLEQPYNEQFF.

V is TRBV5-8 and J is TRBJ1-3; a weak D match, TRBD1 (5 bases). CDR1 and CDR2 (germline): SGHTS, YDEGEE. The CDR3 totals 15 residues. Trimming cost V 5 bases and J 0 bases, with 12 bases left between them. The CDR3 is CASSYTQGSGNTIYF. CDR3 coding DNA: TGTGCCAGCAGTTATACCCAGGGCTCTGGAAACACCATATATTTT.

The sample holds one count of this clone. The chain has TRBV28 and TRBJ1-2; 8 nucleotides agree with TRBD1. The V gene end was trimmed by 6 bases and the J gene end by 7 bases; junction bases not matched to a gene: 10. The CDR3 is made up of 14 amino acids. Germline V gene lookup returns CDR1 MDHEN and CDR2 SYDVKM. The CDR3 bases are TGTGCCAGCAGGGCGGACAGGGTTTCTTCTGGCTACACCTTC. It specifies CASRADRVSSGYTF.

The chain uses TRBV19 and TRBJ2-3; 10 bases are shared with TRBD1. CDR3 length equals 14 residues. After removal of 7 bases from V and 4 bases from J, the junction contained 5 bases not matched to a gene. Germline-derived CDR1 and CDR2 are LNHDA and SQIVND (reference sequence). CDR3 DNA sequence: TGTGCCAGTACCCAGACAGGGGGCGCAGATACGCAGTATTTT. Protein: CASTQTGGADTQYF. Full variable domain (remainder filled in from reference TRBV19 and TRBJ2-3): DGGITQSPKYLFRKEGQNVTLSCEQNLNHDAMYWYRQDPGQGLRLIYYSQIVNDFQKGDIAEGYSVSREKKESFPLTVTSAQKNPTAFYLCASTQTGGADTQYFGPGTRLTVL.

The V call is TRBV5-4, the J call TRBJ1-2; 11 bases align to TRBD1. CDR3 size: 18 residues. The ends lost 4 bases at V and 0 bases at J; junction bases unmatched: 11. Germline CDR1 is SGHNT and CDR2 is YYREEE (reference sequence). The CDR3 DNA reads TGTGCCAGCAGCCCCGGGGGGGGACAGGGGGTCTCTAACTATGGCTACACCTTC. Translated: CASSPGGGQGVSNYGYTF.

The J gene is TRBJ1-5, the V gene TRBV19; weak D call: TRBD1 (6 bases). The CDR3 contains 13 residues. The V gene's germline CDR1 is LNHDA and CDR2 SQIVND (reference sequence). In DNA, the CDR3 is TGTGCTTCGGGGGGCGCGAGCAATCAGCCCCAGCATTTT. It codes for CASGGASNQPQHF.

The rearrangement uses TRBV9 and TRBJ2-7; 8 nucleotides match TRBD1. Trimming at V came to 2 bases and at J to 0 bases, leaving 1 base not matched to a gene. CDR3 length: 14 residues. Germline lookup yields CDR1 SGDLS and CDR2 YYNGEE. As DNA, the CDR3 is TGTGCCAGCAGCGTCCAGGGGGCCTCCTACGAGCAGTACTTC. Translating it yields CASSVQGASYEQYF.

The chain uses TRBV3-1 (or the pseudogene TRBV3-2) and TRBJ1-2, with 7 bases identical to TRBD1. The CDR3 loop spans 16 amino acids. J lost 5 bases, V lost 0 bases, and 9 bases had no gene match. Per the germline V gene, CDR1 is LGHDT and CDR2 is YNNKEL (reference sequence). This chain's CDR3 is CASSQDGSGGAYGYTF. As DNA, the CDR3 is TGTGCCAGCAGCCAAGATGGGTCAGGGGGAGCTTATGGCTACACCTTC.

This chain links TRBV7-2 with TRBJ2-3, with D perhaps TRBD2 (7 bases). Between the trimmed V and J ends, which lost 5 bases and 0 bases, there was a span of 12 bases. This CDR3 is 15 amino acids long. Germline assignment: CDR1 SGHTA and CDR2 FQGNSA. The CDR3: CASSPRGLSTDTQYF. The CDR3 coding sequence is TGTGCCAGCAGCCCGCGGGGGCTTAGCACAGATACGCAGTATTTT.

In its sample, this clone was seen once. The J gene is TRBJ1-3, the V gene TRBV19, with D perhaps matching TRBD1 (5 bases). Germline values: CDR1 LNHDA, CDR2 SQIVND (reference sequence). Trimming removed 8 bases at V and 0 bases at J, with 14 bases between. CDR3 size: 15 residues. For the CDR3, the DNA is TGTGCCAGTGCCCGGGTTGACAGCTCTGGAAACACCATATATTTT. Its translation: CASARVDSSGNTIYF.

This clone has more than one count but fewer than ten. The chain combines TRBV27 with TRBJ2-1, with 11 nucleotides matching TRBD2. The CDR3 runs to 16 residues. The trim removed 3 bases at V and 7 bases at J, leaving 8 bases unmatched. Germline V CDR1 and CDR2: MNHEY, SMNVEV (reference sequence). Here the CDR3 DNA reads TGTGCCAGCAGTTTGATAGCGGGGGGGATTAGTAATGAGCAGTTCTTC. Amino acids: CASSLIAGGISNEQFF.

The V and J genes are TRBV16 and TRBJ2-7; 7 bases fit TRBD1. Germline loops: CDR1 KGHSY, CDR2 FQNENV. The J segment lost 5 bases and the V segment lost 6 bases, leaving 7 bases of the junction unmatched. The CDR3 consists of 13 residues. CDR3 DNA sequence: TGTGCCAGCAGTCTTCAGGGGGTGAACGAGCAGTACTTC. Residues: CASSLQGVNEQYF. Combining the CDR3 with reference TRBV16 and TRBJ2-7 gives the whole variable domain GEEVAQTPKHLVRGEGQKAKLYCAPIKGHSYVFWYQQVLKNEFKFLISFQNENVFDETGMPKERFSAKCLPNSPCSLEIQATKLEDSAVYFCASSLQGVNEQYFGPGTRLTVT.

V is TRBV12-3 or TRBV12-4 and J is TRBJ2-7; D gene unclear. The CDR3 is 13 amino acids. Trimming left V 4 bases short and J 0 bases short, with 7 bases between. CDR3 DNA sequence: TGTGCCAGCAGTTACAGCCACTCCTACGAGCAGTACTTC. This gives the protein CASSYSHSYEQYF.

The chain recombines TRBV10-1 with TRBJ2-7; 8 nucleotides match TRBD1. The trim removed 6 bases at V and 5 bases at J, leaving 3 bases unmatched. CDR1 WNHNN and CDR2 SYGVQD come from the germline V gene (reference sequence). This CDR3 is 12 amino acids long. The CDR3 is CASSSDRDEQYF. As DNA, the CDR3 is TGCGCCAGCAGCTCGGACAGGGACGAGCAGTACTTC.

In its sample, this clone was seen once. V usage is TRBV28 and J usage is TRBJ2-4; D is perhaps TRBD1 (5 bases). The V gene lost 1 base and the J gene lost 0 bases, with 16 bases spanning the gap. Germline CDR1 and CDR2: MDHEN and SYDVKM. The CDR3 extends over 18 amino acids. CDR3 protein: CASSLSGFEELAKNIQYF. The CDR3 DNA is TGTGCCAGCAGTTTATCAGGGTTCGAGGAACTAGCCAAAAACATTCAGTACTTC. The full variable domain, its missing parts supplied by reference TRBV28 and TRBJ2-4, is DVKVTQSSRYLVKRTGEKVFLECVQDMDHENMFWYRQDPGLGLRLIYFSYDVKMKEKGDIPEGYSVSREKKERFSLILESASTNQTSMYLCASSLSGFEELAKNIQYFGAGTRLSVL.